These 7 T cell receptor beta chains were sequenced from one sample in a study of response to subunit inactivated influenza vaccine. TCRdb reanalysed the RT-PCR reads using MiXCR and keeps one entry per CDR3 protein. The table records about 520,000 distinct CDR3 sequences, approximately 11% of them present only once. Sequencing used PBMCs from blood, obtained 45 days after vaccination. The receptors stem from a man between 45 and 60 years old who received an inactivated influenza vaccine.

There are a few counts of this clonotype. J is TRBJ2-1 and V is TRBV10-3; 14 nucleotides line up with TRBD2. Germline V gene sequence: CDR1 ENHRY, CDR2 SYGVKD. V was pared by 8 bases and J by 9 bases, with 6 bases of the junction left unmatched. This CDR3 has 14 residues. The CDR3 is CAIAGLAGEGEQFF. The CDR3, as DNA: TGTGCCATCGCGGGACTAGCGGGAGAGGGTGAGCAGTTCTTC.

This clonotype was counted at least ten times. CDR3 amino acids: CSAPASTDTQYF. Here the CDR3 DNA reads TGCAGCGCTCCTGCTAGCACAGATACGCAGTATTTT. This chain joins TRBV20-1 and TRBJ2-3, with D hard to call. The CDR3 length is 12 residues. Germline V lookup: CDR1 DFQATT, CDR2 SNEGSKA (reference sequence).

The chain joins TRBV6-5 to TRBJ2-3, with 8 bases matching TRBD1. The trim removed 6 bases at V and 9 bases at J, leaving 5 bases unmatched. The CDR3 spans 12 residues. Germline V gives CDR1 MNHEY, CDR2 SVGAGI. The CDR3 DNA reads TGTGCCAGCAGGTTAACAGGGGGGACGCAGTATTTT. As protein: CASRLTGGTQYF.

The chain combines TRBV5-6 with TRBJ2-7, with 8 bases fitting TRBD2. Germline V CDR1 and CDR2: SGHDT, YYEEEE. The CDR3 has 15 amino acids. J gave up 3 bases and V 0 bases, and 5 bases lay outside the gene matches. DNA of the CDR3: TGTGCCAGCAGCTTGGCCGGGGGGGGGATCTACGAGCAGTACTTC. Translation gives CASSLAGGGIYEQYF.

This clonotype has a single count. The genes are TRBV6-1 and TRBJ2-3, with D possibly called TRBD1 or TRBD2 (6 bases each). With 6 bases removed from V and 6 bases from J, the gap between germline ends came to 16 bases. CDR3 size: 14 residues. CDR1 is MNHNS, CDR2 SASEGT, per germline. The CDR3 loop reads CASSGGNHPDTQYF. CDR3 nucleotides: TGTGCCAGCAGCGGGGGCAACCACCCGGATACGCAGTATTTT.

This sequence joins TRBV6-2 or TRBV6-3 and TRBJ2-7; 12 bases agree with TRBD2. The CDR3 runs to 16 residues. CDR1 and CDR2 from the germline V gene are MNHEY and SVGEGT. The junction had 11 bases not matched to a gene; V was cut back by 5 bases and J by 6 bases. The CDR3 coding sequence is TGTGCCAGCAGTCAGAGACTAGCGGGAGAGGAAGGCGAGCAGTACTTC. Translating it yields CASSQRLAGEEGEQYF.

The CDR3 DNA follows: TGTGCCAGCAGTGAGAAGCGGGGGTCGCGGGATACGCAGTATTTT. Its translation: CASSEKRGSRDTQYF. The chain carries TRBV6-1 and TRBJ2-3; 8 bases map to TRBD2. This CDR3 has 15 amino acids. Germline V gene data show CDR1 as MNHNS and CDR2 as SASEGT. The V gene end was trimmed by 3 bases and the J gene end by 6 bases; junction bases not matched to a gene: 8.